The sequence of this TCR beta chain was determined in a study of shared clonotypes between healthy human individuals. Using immunoSEQ multiplex PCR, the repertoire was profiled, and TCRdb retains in-frame clones only, with some absent. The sample records about 1 million clones, about 70% being singletons. About this clone: Its antigen is as yet unknown.

Study-level points and caveats: A generally larger estimated richness was seen in naive subsets than in memory subsets.

Germline V CDR1 and CDR2: SNHLY, FYNNEI. The length of the CDR3 is 15 residues. V was clipped by 0 bases and J by 5 bases, with 13 bases between them. Sequencing was done on a sample of memory CD4+ T cells sorted from blood. The subset is: CD45RA-negative fraction. The genes are TRBV2 and TRBJ2-5, with D hard to call. The origin of this receptor is a man aged 18 to 29 in good health. CDR3 protein: CASSEADAVRETQYF. DNA for the CDR3: TGTGCCAGCAGTGAAGCCGACGCGGTAAGGGAGACCCAGTACTTC.